Listed here are 20 T cell receptor beta chains from one sample, sequenced in a study of PD-1 blockade in mismatch repair-deficient tumors. TCRdb keeps only in-frame clones here, not all; method: immunoSEQ multiplex PCR. The sample records 14,000 or so clones, about 86% being singletons. No antigens are known for them. Noted time point: roughly ten-day in vitro stimulation with candidate neoantigen peptide 6. This specimen consisted of cells cultured in vitro, obtained from a patient treated with pembrolizumab. The receptor source for this set is an adult with mismatch repair-deficient cancer.

The chain uses TRBV27 and TRBJ2-5; unclear D gene. The CDR3 totals 12 residues. V was pared by 6 bases and J by 5 bases, with 10 bases between. The germline V gene encodes CDR1 MNHEY and CDR2 SMNVEV (reference sequence). CDR3 sequence (DNA): TGTGCCAGCAGCCGAGGACGGGAGACCCAGTACTTC. This gives the protein CASSRGRETQYF.

The V gene is TRBV27, the J gene TRBJ2-7, with D perhaps matching TRBD1 (5 bases). This CDR3 has 15 amino acids. Germline assignment: CDR1 MNHEY and CDR2 SMNVEV (reference sequence). V lost 2 bases to trimming and J lost 0 bases, with 11 bases between them. CDR3 in DNA: TGTGCCAGCAGTTTAAGGGGTGGGGCCTCCTACGAGCAGTACTTC. This codes for CASSLRGGASYEQYF.

The chain couples TRBV11-3 to TRBJ2-7; D not certain. Germline-derived CDR1 and CDR2 are SGHNT and YENEEA. The CDR3 is made up of 17 amino acids. V was pared by 3 bases and J by 0 bases, with 18 bases between. The CDR3 protein is CASSFWALNGSSYEQYF. CDR3 nucleotides: TGTGCCAGCAGCTTTTGGGCCCTTAACGGTAGCTCCTACGAGCAGTACTTC.

This clone has only one observation. The V call is TRBV7-8, the J call TRBJ2-7, with D unclear. The CDR3 runs 14 residues. The ends were cut back, 1 base at V and 3 bases at J, with 10 bases in the middle. CDR1 is SGHVS and CDR2 is FQNEAQ in the germline V gene. The CDR3 loop reads CASSLGHEYYEQYF. CDR3 DNA sequence: TGTGCCAGCAGCTTAGGACACGAATACTACGAGCAGTACTTC.

The chain employs TRBV27 and TRBJ1-5; 12 positions match TRBD1. Trimming at V came to 5 bases and at J to 0 bases, leaving 8 bases not matched to a gene. The CDR3 is 18 residues long. CDR1 and CDR2 (germline): MNHEY, SMNVEV (reference sequence). The CDR3 region is CASSRGDRGPYSNQPQHF. CDR3 coding DNA: TGTGCCAGCAGTCGAGGGGACAGGGGGCCTTATAGCAATCAGCCCCAGCATTTT.

J is TRBJ2-7 and V is TRBV5-1; 8 nucleotides align to TRBD1. V shed 2 bases, J shed 6 bases, and the junction held 10 bases outside the gene matches. The germline V gene has CDR1 SGHRS and CDR2 YFSETQ. The CDR3 runs 15 residues. Written as DNA, the CDR3 is TGCGCCAGCAGCTTTGCTCAGGGGGCGCAGGTCGAGCAGTACTTC. It codes for CASSFAQGAQVEQYF.

The chain employs TRBV2 and TRBJ2-1; 10 bases fit TRBD2. The junction had 5 bases not matched to a gene; V was cut back by 8 bases and J by 4 bases. The germline V gene has CDR1 SNHLY and CDR2 FYNNEI. The CDR3 sequence is 14 residues long. CDR3 residues: CASLEREGYNEQFF. CDR3 DNA: TGTGCCAGCTTAGAGCGGGAGGGATACAATGAGCAGTTCTTC. Complete variable domain (other parts from reference TRBV2 and TRBJ2-1): EPEVTQTPSHQVTQMGQEVILRCVPISNHLYFYWYRQILGQKVEFLVSFYNNEISEKSEIFDDQFSVERPDGSNFTLKIRSTKLEDSAMYFCASLEREGYNEQFFGPGTRLTVL.

V usage is TRBV7-9 and J usage is TRBJ2-2; D is unresolved. The CDR3 has 15 amino acids. V was shortened by 1 base and J by 1 base, with 7 bases between the two germline ends. The germline CDR1 and CDR2 sequences are SEHNR and FQNEAQ (reference sequence). In nucleotides, the CDR3 is TGTGCCAGCAGCTTAGGACAACAGAACACCGGGGAGCTGTTTTTT. This translates into CASSLGQQNTGELFF.

The chain uses TRBV7-9 and TRBJ1-5; a weak D match, TRBD1 (6 bases). Trimming shortened V by 5 bases and J by 11 bases, and 16 bases separated the two germline ends. Germline lookup yields CDR1 SEHNR and CDR2 FQNEAQ (reference sequence). The CDR3 is 13 residues long. In DNA form, the CDR3 reads TGTGCCAGCAGCCCGAAGGGCCAGGGGACCCAGCATTTT. Translated: CASSPKGQGTQHF.

The V call is TRBV30, the J call TRBJ1-2; TRBD1 aligns across 7 bases. With 2 bases clipped from V and 0 bases from J, the junction kept 6 bases outside the gene matches. The CDR3 has 15 amino acids. The germline gives CDR1 GTSNPN, CDR2 SVGIG (reference sequence). This CDR3 reads CAWSFRQGANYGYTF. The CDR3 bases are TGTGCCTGGAGTTTTAGACAGGGCGCTAACTATGGCTACACCTTC.

The chain recombines TRBV7-2 with TRBJ2-7; D is ambiguous. This CDR3 has 13 amino acids. V was shortened by 8 bases and J by 2 bases, with 13 bases between the two germline ends. Germline lookup yields CDR1 SGHTA and CDR2 FQGNSA. CDR3 sequence: CASRSVYPYEQYF. CDR3 coding DNA: TGTGCCAGCCGGAGTGTATATCCCTACGAGCAGTACTTC.

The genes are TRBV27 and TRBJ1-2, with 8 bases fitting TRBD1. This CDR3 comprises 16 residues. Germline V gene data show CDR1 as MNHEY and CDR2 as SMNVEV (reference sequence). V lost 6 bases to trimming and J lost 1 base; unmatched junction nucleotides: 10. CDR3: CASRTLIRGLNYGYTF. The CDR3 nucleotides are TGTGCCAGCAGGACTCTTATCAGGGGGCTTAACTATGGCTACACCTTC.

The V gene is TRBV6-5, the J gene TRBJ2-1, with TRBD2 matching 8 bases. This CDR3 is 15 amino acids long. V lost 4 bases, J lost 2 bases, and 4 bases stayed unmatched. The germline V gene encodes CDR1 MNHEY and CDR2 SVGAGI. CDR3 sequence (DNA): TGTGCCAGCAGTTTAAGGGGACTAGCCTACAATGAGCAGTTCTTC. It translates to CASSLRGLAYNEQFF.

The chain joins TRBV14 to TRBJ1-2, with 9 bases matching TRBD1. CDR1 is SGHDN and CDR2 is FVKESK in the germline V gene. The CDR3 is made up of 15 amino acids. The trim removed 1 base at V and 8 bases at J, leaving 8 bases unmatched. CDR3 sequence (DNA): TGTGCCAGCAGCCAAGTTTCAACCGGGACAGGGGGCTACACCTTC. It yields the protein CASSQVSTGTGGYTF.

This clone was detected only once. The V and J genes are TRBV5-6 and TRBJ2-5, with D possibly being TRBD1 or TRBD2 (6 bases each). Germline V gene data show CDR1 as SGHDT and CDR2 as YYEEEE. Deletions cut 2 bases from V and 5 bases from J, with 16 bases between. CDR3 length equals 15 residues. This CDR3 reads CASSFKLEGGETQYF. CDR3 DNA sequence: TGTGCCAGCAGCTTTAAGCTAGAAGGGGGGGAGACCCAGTACTTC.

This chain links TRBV5-1 with TRBJ2-7, with 7 positions matching TRBD1. J was trimmed by 0 bases and V by 4 bases; bases with no gene match: 4. Germline V gene lookup returns CDR1 SGHRS and CDR2 YFSETQ. The CDR3 runs 14 residues. The CDR3 spells CASSPGTDSYEQYF. CDR3 coding DNA: TGCGCCAGCAGCCCCGGGACAGACTCCTACGAGCAGTACTTC.

V and J are TRBV5-1 and TRBJ2-5; a weak D match, TRBD2 (6 bases). The CDR3 has 15 amino acids. Trimming cost V 0 bases and J 2 bases, with 11 bases left between them. Germline V CDR1 and CDR2: SGHRS, YFSETQ. The CDR3 here is CASSLGGMGQETQYF. DNA of the CDR3: TGCGCCAGCAGCTTGGGCGGGATGGGGCAAGAGACCCAGTACTTC.

The genes are TRBV18 and TRBJ2-3, with D tentatively TRBD1 (5 bases). The CDR3 contains 16 residues. Germline CDR1 and CDR2: KGHSH and LQKENI. Trimming took 5 bases from V and 0 from J, leaving 15 bases between them. CDR3 DNA sequence: TGTGCCAGCTCAACGTCCGGCAGGGCGAGCACAGATACGCAGTATTTT. Residues: CASSTSGRASTDTQYF.

The V call is TRBV29-1, the J call TRBJ1-1; 8 nucleotides match TRBD1. The CDR3 contains 17 residues. J was trimmed by 6 bases and V by 0 bases; bases with no gene match: 15. Germline CDR1 reads SQVTM; CDR2 reads ANQGSEA. The CDR3 sequence is CSVEDLTGGTIRAEAFF. The CDR3 DNA sequence: TGCAGCGTTGAAGATCTAACAGGGGGGACGATTCGGGCTGAAGCTTTCTTT.

This chain uses TRBV6-5 with TRBJ1-1; 7 positions match TRBD1. The CDR3 contains 13 residues. CDR1 is MNHEY and CDR2 is SVGAGI in the germline V gene. Trimming removed 6 bases from V and 6 bases from J; junction bases left unmatched: 7. CDR3 amino acids: CASRQQGGPEAFF. The CDR3 nucleotides read TGTGCCAGCAGGCAGCAGGGGGGGCCTGAAGCTTTCTTT.